What follows are 27 T cell receptor beta chains derived from one specimen sequenced in a study of beta chain features in type 1 diabetes (dated by TCRdb to the late 2010s). Receptors were amplified or captured by the immunoSEQ multiplex PCR assay. All of the isolated RNA was reverse transcribed with the High Capacity cDNA Reverse Transcription Kit, so expressed TCRB transcripts were sequenced. TCRdb took this table from immuneACCESS and kept in-frame rearrangements with V and J called. Such tables lack part of the clones; where checked against another copy, unresolved V genes explain under half of the gap, and the rest is unexplained. Across this sample there are about 360,000 clones, with roughly 12% seen only once. More than 0.015% of the sample comes from the top ten. The sample consisted of naive CD4+ T cells from blood. The cell subset or site label here, explained by the study, means: true naive CD4+ T cells. Every receptor here comes from a man younger than 35 in good health.

The table lists this clone with a few counts. The chain combines TRBV11-2 with TRBJ2-6; 7 bases are a match to TRBD1. The junction had 11 bases not matched to a gene; V was cut back by 2 bases and J by 4 bases. The length of the CDR3 is 18 residues. Germline V gene lookup returns CDR1 SGHAT and CDR2 FQNNGV. The CDR3 protein is CASSLRDRVGSGANVLTF. Here the CDR3 DNA reads TGTGCCAGCAGCTTAAGAGACAGGGTAGGCTCCGGGGCCAACGTCCTGACTTTC.

This chain uses TRBV4-1 with TRBJ1-2; TRBD1 matches 9 bases. Germline V gene sequence: CDR1 MGHRA, CDR2 YSYEKL. Unmatched junction bases numbered 10, after V lost 1 base and J lost 7 bases. The CDR3 loop spans 16 amino acids. CDR3 protein: CASSQVLGQGGSGYTF. CDR3 sequence (DNA): TGCGCCAGCAGCCAAGTGTTGGGACAGGGTGGATCTGGCTACACCTTC.

This sequence joins TRBV19 and TRBJ1-5, with D uncertain. V was shortened by 2 bases and J by 5 bases, with 16 bases between the two germline ends. Germline CDR1 reads LNHDA; CDR2 reads SQIVND (reference sequence). The CDR3 extends over 16 amino acids. CDR3 sequence: CASSILTTVKYQPQHF. The DNA for the CDR3 is TGTGCCAGTAGTATATTGACCACAGTGAAGTATCAGCCCCAGCATTTT.

There are a few counts of this clone. The chain combines TRBV19 with TRBJ2-2, with 7 positions matching TRBD1. Trimming removed 6 bases from V and 5 bases from J; junction bases left unmatched: 6. This CDR3 region has 14 residues. CDR1 is LNHDA and CDR2 is SQIVND in the germline V gene (reference sequence). CDR3 in amino acids: CASRTGQQTGELFF. For the CDR3, the DNA is TGTGCCAGTAGGACGGGACAGCAGACCGGGGAGCTGTTTTTT.

CDR3 DNA sequence: TGTGCCAGCAGCTTGGGACTATCCGGAGAGACCCAGTACTTC. Translated, it gives CASSLGLSGETQYF. V usage is TRBV7-9 and J usage is TRBJ2-5; 7 nucleotides line up with TRBD2. With 3 bases clipped from V and 4 bases from J, the junction kept 5 bases outside the gene matches. CDR3 length: 14 residues. Germline V gene lookup returns CDR1 SEHNR and CDR2 FQNEAQ (reference sequence).

This clone has more than one count but fewer than ten. The chain carries TRBV30 and TRBJ2-5; 10 bases are a match to TRBD2. The V and J ends lost 0 bases and 5 bases, in that order; junction bases with no gene match: 0. Germline values: CDR1 GTSNPN, CDR2 SVGIG (reference sequence). The CDR3 consists of 13 residues. The CDR3 nucleotides read TGTGCCTGGAGTGTAGCGGGAGGGGAGACCCAGTACTTC. Translating it yields CAWSVAGGETQYF.

This clone was seen a handful of times. The CDR3 protein is CASSADGWGANVLTF. CDR3 nucleotide sequence: TGTGCCAGCAGCGCCGACGGGTGGGGGGCCAACGTCCTGACTTTC. This sequence joins TRBV9 and TRBJ2-6; no clear D gene. V lost 3 bases and J lost 4, with 11 bases in between. Germline loops: CDR1 SGDLS, CDR2 YYNGEE. The CDR3 consists of 15 residues.

The chain employs TRBV7-3 and TRBJ2-6; unclear D gene. V lost 1 base to trimming and J lost 2 bases, with 6 bases between them. The CDR3 spans 15 residues. From germline, CDR1 is SGHTA and CDR2 FQGTGA. The CDR3 loop is CASSLILAGANVLTF. As DNA, the CDR3 is TGTGCCAGCAGCTTAATCCTTGCTGGGGCCAACGTCCTGACTTTC.

The rearrangement uses TRBV28 and TRBJ2-1, with a possible D match to TRBD2 (6 bases). CDR1 is MDHEN and CDR2 is SYDVKM in the germline V gene. V was pared by 5 bases and J by 5 bases, with 16 bases between. This CDR3 is built from 15 residues. The CDR3 loop is CASSPGLIQNNEQFF. The CDR3 DNA follows: TGTGCCAGCAGTCCTGGACTAATTCAAAACAATGAGCAGTTCTTC.

DNA for the CDR3: TGTGCCAGCAGCTTAGAGGGGCCGTACACTGAAGCTTTCTTT. It yields the protein CASSLEGPYTEAFF. The chain is built from TRBV7-2 and TRBJ1-1, with a tentative D call TRBD1 (5 bases). Germline CDR1 is SGHTA and CDR2 is FQGNSA. Between the trimmed V and J ends, which lost 1 base and 3 bases, there was a span of 9 bases. CDR3 length: 14 amino acids.

The rearrangement links TRBV29-1 to TRBJ2-1; unclear D gene. This CDR3 comprises 16 residues. V lost 0 bases and J 0 bases, leaving 12 bases between the germline ends. Germline-derived CDR1 and CDR2 are SQVTM and ANQGSEA. This CDR3 is CSVEERRLSSYNEQFF. The CDR3 DNA reads TGCAGCGTTGAAGAACGCAGGTTGAGCTCCTACAATGAGCAGTTCTTC.

This clone occurred a few times. The V and J genes are TRBV2 and TRBJ2-3, with 10 bases identical to TRBD1. In germline, CDR1 is SNHLY, CDR2 FYNNEI. This CDR3 is 14 amino acids long. The V segment lost 9 bases and the J segment 1 base; nucleotides outside the gene matches: 4. CDR3: CARWGTGGTDTQYF. In DNA form, the CDR3 reads TGTGCCAGGTGGGGGACAGGGGGCACAGATACGCAGTATTTT.

This clone has just a few counts. The CDR3 DNA follows: TGTGCCAGCAGCAAAGTTCCCAGGTCTGACAATGAGCAGTTCTTC. Translating it yields CASSKVPRSDNEQFF. V usage is TRBV21-1 and J usage is TRBJ2-1; the table's D gene call, TRBD1, was not cross checked with the DNA. TRBV21-1 is noted as a pseudogene. This CDR3 has 15 residues.

The gene calls are TRBV30 and TRBJ2-4; the match to TRBD2 covers 13 bases. Trimming at V came to 3 bases and at J to 10 bases, leaving 9 bases not matched to a gene. The CDR3 runs 15 residues. Germline CDR1 reads GTSNPN; CDR2 reads SVGIG (reference sequence). The CDR3 spells CAWSPGLAGLRIQYF. The CDR3 DNA reads TGTGCCTGGAGCCCGGGACTAGCGGGATTAAGGATTCAGTACTTC.

The rearrangement links TRBV19 to TRBJ2-5; possibly TRBD1 for D (5 bases). CDR1 is LNHDA, CDR2 SQIVND, per germline (reference sequence). The CDR3 covers 14 residues. The V and J ends lost 6 bases and 1 base respectively, with 12 bases between them. CDR3 loop: CASRPRQGQETQYF. Here the CDR3 DNA reads TGTGCCAGTAGGCCTCGGCAGGGCCAAGAGACCCAGTACTTC.

This clone showed up many times. The V gene is TRBV7-9, the J gene TRBJ2-5; a weak D match, TRBD1 (5 bases). The CDR3 totals 14 residues. The V gene's germline CDR1 is SEHNR and CDR2 FQNEAQ (reference sequence). Trimming shortened V by 6 bases and J by 4 bases, and 15 bases separated the two germline ends. The CDR3 loop is CASRSGTGGETQYF. CDR3 coding DNA: TGTGCCAGCAGGTCCGGAACAGGTGGAGAGACCCAGTACTTC. Complete variable domain (other parts from reference TRBV7-9 and TRBJ2-5): DTGVSQNPRHKITKRGQNVTFRCDPISEHNRLYWYRQTLGQGPEFLTYFQNEAQLEKSRLLSDRFSAERPKGSFSTLEIQRTEQGDSAMYLCASRSGTGGETQYFGPGTRLLVL.

The chain couples TRBV19 to TRBJ2-7; the D gene is possibly TRBD2 (7 bases). The CDR3 extends over 15 amino acids. With 5 bases removed from V and 3 bases from J, the gap between germline ends came to 17 bases. Looked up from germline, CDR1 is LNHDA and CDR2 is SQIVND (reference sequence). The CDR3 sequence: CASSSTAGHYYEQYF. The CDR3 region has the DNA TGTGCCAGTAGTTCAACAGCGGGACACTACTACGAGCAGTACTTC.

This clone was seen a few times. The chain recombines TRBV2 with TRBJ2-7; 10 bases are shared with TRBD2. CDR3 length: 14 residues. Germline V gene sequence: CDR1 SNHLY, CDR2 FYNNEI. V trimming: 7 bases; J trimming: 0 bases; junction bases outside the gene matches: 3. The CDR3 is CASIRTSGSYEQYF. CDR3 DNA: TGTGCCAGCATCCGGACTAGCGGCTCCTACGAGCAGTACTTC.

This clone was detected a few times. The rearrangement joins TRBV14 to TRBJ2-7, with TRBD1 identical over 9 bases. The CDR3 length is 16 residues. J gave up 6 bases and V 0 bases, and 9 bases lay outside the gene matches. Germline V gene data show CDR1 as SGHDN and CDR2 as FVKESK. In DNA form, the CDR3 reads TGTGCCAGCAGCCAAGATTTTTGGGACAGGGTTGCCGAGCAGTACTTC. It codes for CASSQDFWDRVAEQYF. Filled out from reference TRBV14 and TRBJ2-7, the complete variable domain reads EAGVTQFPSHSVIEKGQTVTLRCDPISGHDNLYWYRRVMGKEIKFLLHFVKESKQDESGMPNNRFLAERTGGTYSTLKVQPAELEDSGVYFCASSQDFWDRVAEQYFGPGTRLTVT.

The chain links TRBV5-4 to TRBJ1-1, with 8 bases aligning to TRBD1. This CDR3 contains 16 residues. Trimming took 4 bases from V and 0 from J; bases not matched to a gene: 8. Germline V gives CDR1 SGHNT, CDR2 YYREEE (reference sequence). CDR3 sequence (DNA): TGTGCCAGCAGCCCGGAGACAGGGGCAATGAACACTGAAGCTTTCTTT. It specifies CASSPETGAMNTEAFF. Complete variable domain (other parts from reference TRBV5-4 and TRBJ1-1): ETGVTQSPTHLIKTRGQQVTLRCSSQSGHNTVSWYQQALGQGPQFIFQYYREEENGRGNFPPRFSGLQFPNYSSELNVNALELDDSALYLCASSPETGAMNTEAFFGQGTRLTVV.

In its sample, this clone was seen a few times. The chain joins TRBV7-3 to TRBJ2-3, with D unresolved. Trimming removed 4 bases from V and 0 bases from J, with 8 bases in between. Germline V gene sequence: CDR1 SGHTA, CDR2 FQGTGA. The CDR3 extends over 14 amino acids. CDR3 loop: CASSSSLSTDTQYF. CDR3 in DNA: TGTGCCAGCAGCTCTAGTTTGAGCACAGATACGCAGTATTTT.

CDR3 in amino acids: CAWSVANRDSYGYTF. For the CDR3, the DNA is TGTGCCTGGAGTGTGGCGAACCGGGACAGCTATGGCTACACCTTC. This chain uses TRBV30 with TRBJ1-2; 7 bases match TRBD1. J lost 4 bases, V lost 0 bases, and 8 bases had no gene match. The V gene's germline CDR1 is GTSNPN and CDR2 SVGIG (reference sequence). This CDR3 comprises 15 residues.

This clone was counted between two and nine times. V gene TRBV5-5 combines with J gene TRBJ1-1; 9 bases are shared with TRBD1. From germline, CDR1 is SGHKS and CDR2 YYEKEE (reference sequence). This CDR3 is built from 14 residues. The V gene end was trimmed by 1 base and the J gene end by 5 bases; junction bases not matched to a gene: 3. The CDR3: CASSLTGGGTEAFF. The CDR3 DNA reads as TGTGCCAGCAGCTTGACAGGGGGCGGGACTGAAGCTTTCTTT.

The sample holds a few counts of this clone. The chain combines TRBV28 with TRBJ1-4, with 8 nucleotides matching TRBD1. This CDR3 is 15 amino acids long. V shed 5 bases and J 0 bases; nucleotides not matched to a gene: 2. The germline V gene encodes CDR1 MDHEN and CDR2 SYDVKM. In nucleotides, the CDR3 is TGTGCCAGCAGTCCGACAGGGGCAACTAATGAAAAACTGTTTTTT. Protein sequence: CASSPTGATNEKLFF.

Only a few counts were recorded for this clone. The V gene is TRBV2, the J gene TRBJ2-5, with TRBD2 identical over 8 bases. This CDR3 spans 15 amino acids. J was trimmed by 5 bases and V by 5 bases; bases with no gene match: 10. Germline lookup yields CDR1 SNHLY and CDR2 FYNNEI. The CDR3 coding sequence is TGTGCCAGCAGTAGGAGCGGGGGCCCCGAGGAGACCCAGTACTTC. Translation: CASSRSGGPEETQYF. The complete variable domain, with remaining parts taken from reference TRBV2 and TRBJ2-5, reads EPEVTQTPSHQVTQMGQEVILRCVPISNHLYFYWYRQILGQKVEFLVSFYNNEISEKSEIFDDQFSVERPDGSNFTLKIRSTKLEDSAMYFCASSRSGGPEETQYFGPGTRLLVL.

The V and J genes are TRBV7-6 and TRBJ1-1; maybe TRBD1 (5 bases). The CDR3 has 17 amino acids. V shed 1 base and J shed 0 bases, with 15 bases lying between them. CDR1 and CDR2 (germline): SGHVS, FNYEAQ. CDR3: CASSLGILRALNTEAFF. In DNA form, the CDR3 reads TGTGCCAGCAGCTTAGGGATTCTCAGGGCCCTGAACACTGAAGCTTTCTTT.

The V call is TRBV9, the J call TRBJ1-3; 9 bases are shared with TRBD1. The CDR3 sequence is 16 residues long. The V gene end was trimmed by 0 bases and the J gene end by 7 bases; junction bases not matched to a gene: 8. Germline assignment: CDR1 SGDLS and CDR2 YYNGEE. CDR3 sequence reads: CASSVDMGQGFNTIYF. The CDR3 nucleotides read TGTGCCAGCAGCGTAGATATGGGACAGGGTTTTAACACCATATATTTT.